The T cell receptor (beta chain) under discussion was sequenced for a study of siplizumab effects on memory and regulatory T cells. Broader study findings: Memory cells seemed less diverse than naive T cells, which also seemed major contributors to the alloresponse. About 75-97% of proliferating CD4+ or CD8+ clones had no assignable naive or memory phenotype. The study did not confirm that proliferating Tregs from siplizumab cultures were suppressive.

Profiling relied on immunoSEQ multiplex PCR, and the TCRdb table lists in-frame clones only, not all of them. This sample has around 100,000 clones, with more than 85% found just once. Points on this clone: Its antigen remains unidentified.

This CDR3 contains 15 residues. Germline V gene lookup returns CDR1 SGHTA and CDR2 FQGTGA. Trimming left V 4 bases short and J 7 bases short, with 20 bases between. Sequencing used CD4+ T cells sorted from blood. The clonotype comes from a human donor in good health. Some clones in this sample may be carry-over from other donors' samples. This rearrangement joins TRBV7-3 to TRBJ2-7; D possibly uses TRBD1 or TRBD2 (5 bases each). Written as DNA, the CDR3 is TGTGCCAGCAGCTACAAGGGACGGGACGGCGGAGAGCAGTACTTC. It encodes CASSYKGRDGGEQYF.